The 28 T cell receptor beta chains given below trace back to one sample, sequenced in a study of shared clonotypes between healthy human individuals. The repertoire was sequenced with immunoSEQ multiplex PCR; TCRdb's copy has only in-frame clones and lacks some. This table has approximately 740,000 clones, 74% appearing once. Sequencing was carried out using memory CD4+ T cells sorted from blood. The subset here: CD45RA-negative fraction. The receptors derive from a woman aged 25-40 years in good health.

This chain connects TRBV25-1 to TRBJ2-6, with 7 bases fitting TRBD2. The germline gives CDR1 MGHDK, CDR2 SYGVNS. The junction had 8 bases not matched to a gene; V was cut back by 6 bases and J by 0 bases. CDR3 length: 17 residues. The CDR3 reads CASSMGGTISGANVLTF. CDR3 nucleotide sequence: TGTGCCAGCAGCATGGGGGGGACTATCTCTGGGGCCAACGTCCTGACTTTC. The full variable domain, completed using reference TRBV25-1 and TRBJ2-6, is EADIYQTPRYLVIGTGKKITLECSQTMGHDKMYWYQQDPGMELHLIHYSYGVNSTEKGDLSSESTVSRIRTEHFPLTLESARPSHTSQYLCASSMGGTISGANVLTFGAGSRLTVL.

The chain couples TRBV11-2 to TRBJ2-1; the match to TRBD2 covers 10 bases. CDR1 SGHAT and CDR2 FQNNGV come from the germline V gene. The V and J ends lost 2 bases and 9 bases, in that order; junction bases with no gene match: 4. The CDR3 covers 14 residues. CDR3 DNA sequence: TGTGCCAGCAGCTTACGGGGACTAGCGACTGAGCAGTTCTTC. Translation: CASSLRGLATEQFF. The whole variable domain, filled in from reference TRBV11-2 and TRBJ2-1, reads EAGVAQSPRYKIIEKRQSVAFWCNPISGHATLYWYQQILGQGPKLLIQFQNNGVVDDSQLPKDRFSAERLKGVDSTLKIQPAKLEDSAVYLCASSLRGLATEQFFGPGTRLTVL.

The chain joins TRBV6-1 to TRBJ2-7; D is undetermined. Per the germline V gene, CDR1 is MNHNS and CDR2 is SASEGT. CDR3 length: 13 amino acids. V lost 3 bases and J lost 2, with 8 bases in between. The CDR3 DNA follows: TGTGCCAGCAGTGATGGCGGAGCCTACGAGCAGTACTTC. Translating it yields CASSDGGAYEQYF.

This clone has only a few counts. The V call is TRBV5-1, the J call TRBJ1-5, with D possibly TRBD1 on 6 matching bases. V lost 4 bases and J lost 7, with 15 bases in between. Germline V gives CDR1 SGHRS, CDR2 YFSETQ. The CDR3 is made up of 14 amino acids. The CDR3 nucleotides are TGCGCCAGCAGCACGACGACAGGAGAACAGCCCCAGCATTTT. Its protein is CASSTTTGEQPQHF.

V is TRBV7-6 and J is TRBJ2-7, with TRBD2 as a possible D gene (5 bases). Germline V CDR1 and CDR2: SGHVS, FNYEAQ. The V and J ends lost 5 bases and 5 bases respectively, with 13 bases between them. CDR3 length equals 13 residues. CDR3 residues: CASSITSEHEQYF. Here the CDR3 DNA reads TGTGCCAGCAGCATAACTAGTGAGCACGAGCAGTACTTC. The full variable domain, in which reference TRBV7-6 and TRBJ2-7 provide the parts outside the CDR3, is GAGVSQSPRYKVTKRGQDVALRCDPISGHVSLYWYRQALGQGPEFLTYFNYEAQQDKSGLPNDRFSAERPEGSISTLTIQRTEQRDSAMYRCASSITSEHEQYFGPGTRLTVT.

V gene TRBV7-9 combines with J gene TRBJ2-3; 8 bases align to TRBD2. The germline V gene encodes CDR1 SEHNR and CDR2 FQNEAQ (reference sequence). This CDR3 spans 15 amino acids. The V segment lost 4 bases and the J segment 2 bases; nucleotides outside the gene matches: 5. Here the CDR3 reads CASSSRTSSTDTQYF. The CDR3 DNA sequence: TGTGCCAGCAGCTCAAGGACTAGCTCCACAGATACGCAGTATTTT.

This chain links TRBV18 with TRBJ1-2; D might be TRBD1 (6 bases). This CDR3 comprises 14 residues. Germline CDR1 is KGHSH and CDR2 is LQKENI. The germline V and J ends were trimmed by 6 bases and 6 bases, with 17 bases remaining between them. The CDR3, as DNA: TGTGCCAGCTCCTTGGGCGCACAGGGCGATGGCTACACCTTC. Its translation: CASSLGAQGDGYTF. The complete variable domain, with remaining parts taken from reference TRBV18 and TRBJ1-2, reads NAGVMQNPRHLVRRRGQEARLRCSPMKGHSHVYWYRQLPEEGLKFMVYLQKENIIDESGMPKERFSAEFPKEGPSILRIQQVVRGDSAAYFCASSLGAQGDGYTFGSGTRLTVV.

V and J are TRBV7-9 and TRBJ1-2; D unclear. Trimming removed 2 bases at V and 4 bases at J, with 11 bases between. The CDR3 is 14 residues long. The germline CDR1 and CDR2 sequences are SEHNR and FQNEAQ (reference sequence). The CDR3 spells CASSLLGSTYGYTF. CDR3 in DNA: TGTGCCAGCAGCTTACTGGGCAGTACCTATGGCTACACCTTC. Based on the CDR3 plus reference TRBV7-9 and TRBJ1-2, the full variable domain is DTGVSQNPRHKITKRGQNVTFRCDPISEHNRLYWYRQTLGQGPEFLTYFQNEAQLEKSRLLSDRFSAERPKGSFSTLEIQRTEQGDSAMYLCASSLLGSTYGYTFGSGTRLTVV.

The chain couples TRBV6-5 to TRBJ2-4; 7 bases match TRBD2. Looked up from germline, CDR1 is MNHEY and CDR2 is SVGAGI. The CDR3 spans 15 residues. The V and J ends lost 6 bases and 2 bases, in that order; junction bases with no gene match: 7. CDR3 residues: CASRGGLSPKNIQYF. In DNA form, the CDR3 reads TGTGCCAGCAGGGGGGGGTTGAGCCCCAAAAACATTCAGTACTTC.

The genes are TRBV7-8 and TRBJ2-3; 7 positions agree with TRBD2. This CDR3 spans 15 amino acids. V shed 6 bases and J 1 base; nucleotides not matched to a gene: 7. In germline, CDR1 is SGHVS, CDR2 FQNEAQ. CDR3 bases: TGTGCCAGCAGACCTCCGGGACTACGCACAGATACGCAGTATTTT. It yields the protein CASRPPGLRTDTQYF.

For the CDR3, the DNA is TGCGCCAGCAGTCCACAGGGCGGGGAGACCCAGTACTTC. As protein: CASSPQGGETQYF. V usage is TRBV5-1 and J usage is TRBJ2-5; D might be TRBD1 (6 bases). Germline V gives CDR1 SGHRS, CDR2 YFSETQ. V lost 5 bases, J lost 5 bases, and 13 bases lay in between. The CDR3 is made up of 13 amino acids.

The rearrangement joins TRBV6-1 to TRBJ2-3; TRBD1 agrees at 10 bases. This CDR3 has 15 residues. The germline V gene has CDR1 MNHNS and CDR2 SASEGT. With 9 bases clipped from V and 4 bases from J, the junction kept 10 bases outside the gene matches. The CDR3 region is CARVSRDRGPDTQYF. The DNA for the CDR3 is TGTGCCAGGGTATCCCGGGACAGGGGCCCAGATACGCAGTATTTT.

The CDR3 spells CASSVGQGTSGTIVDTQYF. The CDR3 DNA reads TGTGCCAGCAGTGTGGGACAGGGGACTAGCGGGACGATAGTAGATACGCAGTATTTT. The chain uses TRBV6-1 and TRBJ2-3; 13 positions match TRBD2. The CDR3 runs to 19 residues. The trim removed 4 bases at V and 5 bases at J, leaving 15 bases unmatched. Germline V CDR1 and CDR2: MNHNS, SASEGT.

The chain combines TRBV4-1 with TRBJ2-3, with D maybe TRBD1 (5 bases). In germline, CDR1 is MGHRA, CDR2 YSYEKL. CDR3 length: 15 amino acids. The V gene lost 1 base and the J gene lost 1 base, with 9 bases spanning the gap. The CDR3 DNA sequence: TGCGCCAGCAGCCAAGTTTCCAGGGGCACAGATACGCAGTATTTT. It is translated as CASSQVSRGTDTQYF.

CDR3 loop: CASSVEWGGGTQYF. CDR3 sequence (DNA): TGTGCCAGCAGCGTAGAATGGGGGGGAGGTACGCAGTATTTT. The chain links TRBV9 to TRBJ2-3; 7 bases map to TRBD2. Germline V gene sequence: CDR1 SGDLS, CDR2 YYNGEE. V lost 0 bases and J lost 8; bases outside the gene matches: 6. The CDR3 sequence is 14 residues long.

The rearrangement links TRBV5-4 to TRBJ2-1; D remains unclear. Per the germline V gene, CDR1 is SGHNT and CDR2 is YYREEE (reference sequence). V gave up 0 bases and J gave up 7 bases, with 5 bases separating them. The CDR3 is 12 residues long. This CDR3 reads CASSLGGNEQFF. In nucleotides, the CDR3 is TGTGCCAGCAGCTTGGGCGGAAATGAGCAGTTCTTC.

The chain links TRBV5-6 to TRBJ2-1; 7 bases fit TRBD2. This CDR3 is built from 14 residues. J was trimmed by 8 bases and V by 4 bases; bases with no gene match: 9. CDR1 and CDR2 from the germline V gene are SGHDT and YYEEEE. The DNA of the CDR3 is TGTGCCAGCAGCGGAGGACTAGTAGGCGATGAGCAGTTCTTC. Translated, it gives CASSGGLVGDEQFF.

This chain joins TRBV25-1 and TRBJ1-1; D is unclear. The CDR3 length is 14 residues. Trimming pared 4 bases from V and 10 bases from J, leaving 19 bases between. CDR1 is MGHDK, CDR2 SYGVNS, per germline. The CDR3 DNA reads as TGTGCCAGCAGTGCTTTTGCTTTGTCGGTTGGAGCTTTCTTT. The encoded protein is CASSAFALSVGAFF.

The gene calls are TRBV7-8 and TRBJ1-3, with 8 bases identical to TRBD1. After removal of 6 bases from V and 6 bases from J, the junction contained 10 bases not matched to a gene. The CDR3 totals 15 residues. Germline V gene sequence: CDR1 SGHVS, CDR2 FQNEAQ. DNA of the CDR3: TGTGCCAGCAGGGAGCTTGGGACAGGAGAAAACACCATATATTTT. Its protein is CASRELGTGENTIYF. Complete variable domain (other parts from reference TRBV7-8 and TRBJ1-3): GAGVSQSPRYKVAKRGQDVALRCDPISGHVSLFWYQQALGQGPEFLTYFQNEAQLDKSGLPSDRFFAERPEGSVSTLKIQRTQQEDSAVYLCASRELGTGENTIYFGEGSWLTVV.

This clone was counted once. The V and J genes are TRBV10-3 and TRBJ1-5; D unclear. In germline, CDR1 is ENHRY, CDR2 SYGVKD. The CDR3 runs 13 residues. Trimming left V 4 bases short and J 2 bases short, with 6 bases between. In DNA form, the CDR3 reads TGTGCCATCAGTGTGGAGCGCAATCAGCCCCAGCATTTT. Residues: CAISVERNQPQHF.

This chain joins TRBV30 and TRBJ2-5; D gene uncertain. CDR3 length equals 14 residues. Trimming took off 2 bases at V and 7 bases at J, with 17 bases between the two ends. Germline V gene lookup returns CDR1 GTSNPN and CDR2 SVGIG (reference sequence). DNA for the CDR3: TGTGCCTGGAGTCTCCAGACTTCCCTAGGGACCCAGTACTTC. It specifies CAWSLQTSLGTQYF.

V usage is TRBV18 and J usage is TRBJ2-1; the D gene is possibly TRBD2 (5 bases). Trimming left V 4 bases short and J 6 bases short, with 13 bases between. The CDR3 is 14 amino acids. Per the germline V gene, CDR1 is KGHSH and CDR2 is LQKENI. Written as DNA, the CDR3 is TGTGCCAGCTCACTAGGAGCGGAACCCAATGAGCAGTTCTTC. It encodes CASSLGAEPNEQFF. The full variable domain, with the rest looked up from reference TRBV18 and TRBJ2-1, is NAGVMQNPRHLVRRRGQEARLRCSPMKGHSHVYWYRQLPEEGLKFMVYLQKENIIDESGMPKERFSAEFPKEGPSILRIQQVVRGDSAAYFCASSLGAEPNEQFFGPGTRLTVL.

The rearrangement uses TRBV7-6 and TRBJ1-1; D may be TRBD1 (5 bases). The CDR3 is 14 residues long. With 4 bases removed from V and 5 bases from J, the gap between germline ends came to 14 bases. Germline lookup yields CDR1 SGHVS and CDR2 FNYEAQ. CDR3 sequence reads: CASSSLGEGTEAFF. As DNA, the CDR3 is TGTGCCAGCAGCTCGTTAGGGGAAGGGACTGAAGCTTTCTTT.

The chain employs TRBV29-1 and TRBJ1-5, with no clear D. The V end lost 6 bases, the J end lost 3 bases, and 12 bases lay between the germline ends. The CDR3 runs 13 residues. CDR1 is SQVTM and CDR2 is ANQGSEA in the germline V gene. The CDR3 spells CSVSESNNQPQHF. The DNA of the CDR3 is TGCAGCGTCTCGGAGAGTAACAATCAGCCCCAGCATTTT.

The chain recombines TRBV5-6 with TRBJ2-3; D might be TRBD2 (6 bases). CDR3 length: 15 residues. Trimming removed 1 base at V and 6 bases at J, with 15 bases between. Germline V gives CDR1 SGHDT, CDR2 YYEEEE. This chain's CDR3 is CASSLLTRLDDTQYF. The CDR3 bases are TGTGCCAGCAGCTTGCTGACTAGACTTGACGATACGCAGTATTTT.

The chain links TRBV11-2 to TRBJ2-7, with D hard to call. Trimming cost V 0 bases and J 2 bases, with 11 bases left between them. This CDR3 has 15 amino acids. Germline values: CDR1 SGHAT, CDR2 FQNNGV. The CDR3 DNA reads as TGTGCCAGCAGCTTAGATCATGGGATACCCTACGAGCAGTACTTC. The encoded protein is CASSLDHGIPYEQYF. The entire variable domain, with the rest obtained from reference TRBV11-2 and TRBJ2-7, is as follows: EAGVAQSPRYKIIEKRQSVAFWCNPISGHATLYWYQQILGQGPKLLIQFQNNGVVDDSQLPKDRFSAERLKGVDSTLKIQPAKLEDSAVYLCASSLDHGIPYEQYFGPGTRLTVT.

The V call is TRBV10-1, the J call TRBJ2-7; TRBD1 agrees at 8 bases. Unmatched junction bases numbered 11, after V lost 4 bases and J lost 6 bases. The CDR3 is 15 residues long. Germline V gene lookup returns CDR1 WNHNN and CDR2 SYGVQD (reference sequence). This chain's CDR3 is CASSGGPQGAVEQYF. Written as DNA, the CDR3 is TGCGCCAGCAGTGGAGGACCCCAGGGGGCGGTCGAGCAGTACTTC.

This clone was found once. The V gene is TRBV20-1, the J gene TRBJ1-2, with 7 bases that match TRBD1. This CDR3 spans 11 amino acids. The V gene's germline CDR1 is DFQATT and CDR2 SNEGSKA (reference sequence). J gave up 8 bases and V 5 bases, and 5 bases lay outside the gene matches. CDR3 residues: CSAGGQQGYTF. Here the CDR3 DNA reads TGCAGTGCTGGGGGACAGCAGGGCTACACCTTC.